The entry that follows covers one T cell receptor beta chain sequence. There are a few counts of this clone. Its target antigen remains unknown. Per-base quality was not reported, and no clone a single base away is much larger than it. The cohort was made up of approximately 670 healthy bone marrow donors. All cohort members were sampled while nominally healthy, although unrecorded immune exposures were likely present. The donor tested CMV seropositive and was one of the 289 seropositive cohort members. Every donor gave a peripheral blood sample, and the peripheral blood mononuclear cells from that sample were used for TCR beta sequencing. Genomic DNA was extracted from the blood cell samples with the Qiagen DNeasy Blood Extraction Kit. This sample was taken from a study of cytomegalovirus exposure and HLA in healthy donors (TCRdb year 2017). About the investigation overall: An earlier analysis of several hundred of the donors reported about 250 Gb of sequence data and 117 million unique TCR beta sequences from 150 million to 200 million T cells. Donor age, sex, ethnicity and CMV serostatus were compiled alongside the repertoire data. Among almost 400 genotyped donors of the cohort, an average of around 240,000 unique TCR beta nucleotide sequences were sequenced per donor, 15% to 20% of them non-productive. Of the approximately 400 genotyped donors, 81% fell in the genetic ancestry cluster associated with self-reported Caucasian donors. Every repertoire in the discovery cohort had been generated on one and the same sequencing platform. Approximately 300 gigabases of sequencing data and tens of millions of unique TCR sequences were included in an early release covering 550 to 650 HLA-typed donors. An earlier analysis of around 580 of the donors used high-throughput TCR beta sequencing to judge whether each TCR beta V gene segment behaved as functional or pseudogenic. Four or five DR-DQ haplotypes were handled as single units for association and clustering, since linkage in the cohort was strong. The study used immunosequencing to profile the T cell repertoires of 666 subjects and linked those repertoires to cytomegalovirus serostatus. A later analysis re-examined previously published TCR beta repertoires from 600 to 700 donors and added high-resolution HLA genotyping to investigate patterns of TCR occurrence. A separate validation cohort of 100 to 150 different subjects was used in addition to the roughly 620-subject first cohort. The study aimed to test whether signatures of past pathogen exposure could be identified by cataloging public T cell receptors. The number of donors typed differed by locus, with about 629-640 for A, B, C, DRB1 and DQB1, over 500 for DQA1, 600 to 610 for DPA1, and some 450 for DPB1. Genome-wide SNP genotypes for about 65% of the roughly 670 donors were used in a later genetic analysis, which treated that subset as a discovery cohort. To predict cytomegalovirus infection status, the study combined high-throughput TCR immunosequencing, statistical association of individual TCRs with disease status, and machine learning. In the later analysis, no new phenotypic data were used to find candidate immune exposures; instead, reliance was placed on TCR beta sequences and their occurrence across donors. HLA typing included class I and class II loci at four-digit resolution.

The full study reports these points: Roughly uniform sequencing depth across donors was assumed in presence/absence analyses, although this assumption may not hold. About 15 rarely observed V segments, including chromosome 9 orphons, were excluded from the earlier analysis of some 590 of the donors because counts were too low. Across donors, most TCR sequences were observed very rarely, whereas some public TCRs were present in many individuals. Broadly in line with IMGT annotations, most TCR beta V segments showed up in productive rearrangements about 90% or about 30% of the time in an earlier analysis of 450 to 750 of the donors. A further reported finding was that TCR beta sequences accurately predicted the HLA-A and HLA-B alleles for most subjects in the first cohort. A cluster of highly shared sequence variants was judged likely to be a technical artifact of the sequencing pipeline. Immune exposure information for the cohort was limited to CMV serostatus. Several of the top co-occurrence clusters appeared to be linked to parvovirus B19, influenza, CMV and Epstein-Barr virus, according to a later analysis. Some IMGT-functional V segments, including TRBV6-2 and TRBV6-3, could not be distinguished by the 87-base-pair reads and were therefore excluded. A later analysis associated 16,951 TCR beta sequences with specific HLA alleles at a false discovery rate of 0.05. In a later analysis, most CMV-associated TCR beta chains were found to appear HLA-restricted, with HLA associations seemingly driven largely by CMV exposure. Because HLA typing was unavailable for some donors at each locus, only the typed subset was used in association tests. According to a later analysis, TCR association rates differed among HLA loci, with DRB1 alleles showing the most associated TCRs and HLA-C alleles showing the fewest. In both the original and validation cohorts, the classifier was reported to diagnose cytomegalovirus status with high specificity and sensitivity. Correlated functional status among segregating V segments might be attributable to linkage disequilibrium, but an unknown experimental factor could not be ruled out. The study gave a list of over 150 TCR beta chains associated with cytomegalovirus. Three of the identified cytomegalovirus-associated TCR beta chains were confirmed in vitro to be specific for cytomegalovirus antigens. A later genetic analysis associated a missense DCLRE1C variant with V-gene and J-gene trimming of TCR beta chains, and an independent cohort replicated the association. When HLA alleles, especially DR and DQ, strongly co-occurred, attributing TCR associations to individual alleles was difficult. Only TCR beta chains were sequenced in this cohort, and the absence of alpha or paired-chain data limited detectable features. According to the authors, the approach could potentially be generalized to other disease states and immunological phenotypes. In a later analysis, HLA-associated TCR beta chains showed more clonal expansion and lower generation probabilities than non-associated chains that were equally common. According to a later genetic analysis, donors in an Asian-associated ancestry cluster had fewer N-insertions in productive TCRs than the approximately 650-donor mean.

The protocol used for the library was the immunoSEQ multiplex PCR assay. The multiplex PCR relied on a mix of 60 forward primers for TCR Vbeta segments and 13 reverse primers for TCR Jbeta segments. The CDR3 region of rearranged TCR beta genes was amplified from genomic DNA by a multiplex PCR assay. The amplified TCR beta libraries were sequenced on the Illumina HiSeq System as 87-base-pair reads. The published analysis was carried out like this. A later analysis tallied tens of millions of unique TCR beta chains across the 700 or so repertoires, and 10 million to 11 million of those chains were shared by two or more donors. Raw reads were error-corrected and collapsed into unique sequences by a nearest-neighbor algorithm in which closely related sequences were merged to remove PCR and sequencing errors. Alignment of CDR3 sequences to IMGT reference sequences was used to assign V, D and J gene segments. For a sequence to be retained, a match of at least six nucleotides to both a V gene segment and a J gene segment was required. Rearrangements were classified as productive when the CDR3 lacked stop codons and remained in frame with V and J, and all other rearrangements were classified as non-productive. Following IMGT convention, CDR3 was defined as the stretch from the second conserved V-encoded cysteine up to the conserved J-encoded phenylalanine. The earlier analysis of about 500 of the donors excluded sequences that lacked an unambiguous match to a single V gene segment. An earlier analysis of 450 to 650 of the donors called V segments functional above 56.7% productive rearrangements and segregating when the between-donor standard deviation exceeded 5%. A statistical classification framework was developed to diagnose cytomegalovirus status using the catalog of TCR beta chain sequences. V and J gene assignment, in a later analysis, came from comparing TCR nucleotide sequences with IMGT/GENE-DB human TR gene sequences. In a later analysis, CDR3 sequences and most-parsimonious VDJ recombination scenarios were assigned using the TCRdist pipeline. In a later analysis, each TCR beta chain was defined by its CDR3 amino acid sequence together with its V-gene family, and reads lacking a unique V-gene family were excluded. A later analysis removed 550 to 650 highly shared, low-generation-probability nucleotide sequences to deal with suspected cross-contamination and a sequencing artifact. In a later analysis, a clonal expansion index for each public chain was calculated from normalized within-repertoire ranks of inferred template counts. Generation probabilities in a later analysis came from a VDJ recombination model fitted to out-of-frame rearrangements, and those results were checked against IGoR. Hypergeometric tests were used in a later analysis to score TCR-TCR, TCR-HLA and TCR-CMV co-occurrence, with a repertoire-size bias correction applied to the TCR pairs. False discovery rates were estimated in a later analysis by permuting HLA or CMV assignments 20 times. A later analysis grouped co-occurring TCRs with DBSCAN, adding TCRdist sequence similarity when clustering within HLA-allele-positive subsets. Co-occurrence clustering excluded repertoires with fewer than 30,000 or more than 120,000 public chains, plus five with anomalous nucleotide sharing. In its TCRdb copy, this immuneACCESS table keeps in-frame sequences only and misses some clones. Where compared with another copy, unresolved V genes explain less than half of these, and the others have no known cause. That table is the source of V, J and clone size, and D and trimming were worked out from the DNA. The sample includes fewer than 130,000 clones, with approximately 66% observed a single time. 11% of the sample belongs to the ten largest clones.

CDR1 SGHTA and CDR2 FQGTGA were looked up in the germline V gene. Trimming accounts for 1 base at V and 8 bases at J, while the number of junction bases matched to no gene is 8. The CDR3 numbers 15 residues from cysteine through phenylalanine. Solely the CDR3 DNA is kept, with 45 bases framed from the first base. This sequence was found in a man between 35 and 55 years old in good health and CMV-seropositive. The sequenced material came from PBMCs. The chain uses TRBV7-3 and TRBJ2-1; 7 junctional bases match TRBD2. The CDR3 protein is CASSLMEGGPHEQFF. The bases read TGTGCCAGCAGCTTAATGGAGGGAGGGCCCCATGAGCAGTTCTTC.